The 20 T cell receptor beta chains listed next were all sequenced from one sample in a study of T cells in Graves' hyperthyroidism and ophthalmopathy. Regions amplified from RNA transcripts were the TCR beta CDR3 regions. TCR CDR3 underwent first-round RT-PCR with the HTBI primer set. TCRdb itself ran the multiplex PCR reads through MiXCR, one entry per CDR3 protein. This sample has about 400,000 distinct CDR3 sequences; about a sixth occur once, and the top ten carry 13% to 15%. Sequencing was performed on blood. These TCRs come from a woman aged 18 to 35 with Graves' hyperthyroidism.

This clonotype was counted ten times or more. The gene calls are TRBV20-1 and TRBJ2-3; TRBD1 matches 8 bases. Germline assignment: CDR1 DFQATT and CDR2 SNEGSKA (reference sequence). The junction had 16 bases not matched to a gene; V was cut back by 8 bases and J by 0 bases. This CDR3 contains 17 residues. CDR3 DNA sequence: TGCAGTCCGCTACTGACAGGGGAGACGGCGAGCACAGATACGCAGTATTTT. Its protein is CSPLLTGETASTDTQYF.

The V gene is TRBV7-8, the J gene TRBJ2-7, with D unclear. Germline-derived CDR1 and CDR2 are SGHVS and FQNEAQ. The CDR3 extends over 16 amino acids. V was cut by 5 bases and J by 0 bases, with 17 bases left in between. CDR3 nucleotides: TGTGCCAGCAGCCAAGTCTCAGGACCGAGCTCCTACGAGCAGTACTTC. Protein: CASSQVSGPSSYEQYF. The complete variable domain, with remaining parts taken from reference TRBV7-8 and TRBJ2-7, reads GAGVSQSPRYKVAKRGQDVALRCDPISGHVSLFWYQQALGQGPEFLTYFQNEAQLDKSGLPSDRFFAERPEGSVSTLKIQRTQQEDSAVYLCASSQVSGPSSYEQYFGPGTRLTVT.

There are many counts of this clonotype. The chain recombines TRBV28 with TRBJ2-7; possible D gene TRBD2, 6 bases. This CDR3 spans 14 amino acids. Trimming cost V 5 bases and J 4 bases, with 15 bases left between them. Germline assignment: CDR1 MDHEN and CDR2 SYDVKM. The CDR3 reads CASSVSGLGYEQYF. The CDR3 DNA reads as TGTGCCAGCAGTGTGAGCGGGCTTGGGTACGAGCAGTACTTC.

A few counts support this clonotype. This chain joins TRBV19 and TRBJ1-2; D call uncertain. V lost 7 bases, J lost 8 bases, and 17 bases lay in between. The germline V gene has CDR1 LNHDA and CDR2 SQIVND (reference sequence). This CDR3 region has 13 residues. The CDR3 DNA reads as TGTGCCAGTACCTATACGGCGGCCGAAGGCTACACCTTC. It codes for CASTYTAAEGYTF.

This clonotype was seen ten or more times. V gene TRBV6-2 or TRBV6-3 combines with J gene TRBJ2-2, with unresolved D. The CDR3 loop spans 16 amino acids. Germline V gene lookup returns CDR1 MNHEY and CDR2 SVGEGT. Trimming removed 5 bases at V and 0 bases at J, with 13 bases between. CDR3 region: CASSHLTRANTGELFF. CDR3 nucleotides: TGTGCCAGCAGTCACTTGACCAGAGCGAACACCGGGGAGCTGTTTTTT.

This clonotype was seen many times. The J gene is TRBJ2-1, the V gene TRBV5-1; 9 bases are a match to TRBD2. The CDR3 loop spans 16 amino acids. Germline CDR1 SGHRS, CDR2 YFSETQ. V shed 0 bases, J shed 1 base, and the junction held 2 bases outside the gene matches. The CDR3 sequence: CASSLASGRSYNEQFF. As DNA, the CDR3 is TGCGCCAGCAGCTTGGCCAGCGGGAGGTCCTACAATGAGCAGTTCTTC.

This chain connects TRBV12-3 or TRBV12-4 to TRBJ2-1, with TRBD1 identical over 9 bases. The CDR3 consists of 14 residues. The junction had 5 bases not matched to a gene; V was cut back by 2 bases and J by 9 bases. This CDR3 is CASSLRDRASEQFF. The CDR3 DNA reads TGTGCCAGCAGTTTAAGGGACAGGGCCTCTGAGCAGTTCTTC.

The V call is TRBV20-1, the J call TRBJ2-7; 10 bases fit TRBD2. The J segment lost 2 bases and the V segment lost 1 base, leaving 5 bases of the junction unmatched. The CDR3 has 15 residues. CDR1 and CDR2 from the germline V gene are DFQATT and SNEGSKA (reference sequence). CDR3 amino acids: CSARGLAGVPYEQYF. The CDR3 DNA follows: TGCAGTGCTAGAGGGCTAGCGGGAGTACCCTACGAGCAGTACTTC.

The rearrangement uses TRBV7-8 and TRBJ2-3; 7 bases fit TRBD1. The CDR3 length is 15 residues. V gave up 1 base and J gave up 2 bases; unmatched junction bases: 3. The germline V gene has CDR1 SGHVS and CDR2 FQNEAQ. The CDR3 nucleotides read TGTGCCAGCAGCTTAGGGACAGGATTCACAGATACGCAGTATTTT. It specifies CASSLGTGFTDTQYF.

This clonotype showed up many times. J is TRBJ1-1 and V is TRBV20-1; D not resolved. The germline V gene encodes CDR1 DFQATT and CDR2 SNEGSKA (reference sequence). The CDR3 has 11 residues. V was trimmed by 1 base and J by 11 bases, leaving 11 bases between them. The DNA of the CDR3 is TGCAGTGCTAGAGGAGGTTCCGTGGCTTTCTTT. Its protein product is CSARGGSVAFF.

The chain links TRBV7-3 to TRBJ2-2, with 12 bases identical to TRBD2. Germline values: CDR1 SGHTA, CDR2 FQGTGA. Losses at the gene ends were 1 base for V and 3 bases for J; bases not matched to a gene: 6. CDR3 length equals 18 residues. In DNA form, the CDR3 reads TGTGCCAGCAGCTTAAGACTAGCGGGAGTCGGAGACACCGGGGAGCTGTTTTTT. Amino acid sequence: CASSLRLAGVGDTGELFF.

This clonotype was seen repeatedly, ten times or more. This chain uses TRBV6-1 with TRBJ2-7; 12 bases align to TRBD2. The V gene's germline CDR1 is MNHNS and CDR2 SASEGT. This CDR3 region has 16 residues. Unmatched junction bases numbered 7, after V lost 5 bases and J lost 2 bases. The CDR3 coding sequence is TGTGCCAGCAGTTTCCTACTAGCGGGAGGTCCCTACGAGCAGTACTTC. It encodes CASSFLLAGGPYEQYF.

V usage is TRBV18 and J usage is TRBJ1-2; D gene ambiguous. Looked up from germline, CDR1 is KGHSH and CDR2 is LQKENI. Trimming shortened V by 2 bases and J by 0 bases, and 19 bases separated the two germline ends. This CDR3 is built from 18 residues. In nucleotides, the CDR3 is TGTGCCAGCTCACCAAGAGGGCCTAGGATGGATACTAACTATGGCTACACCTTC. Translating it yields CASSPRGPRMDTNYGYTF.

The J gene is TRBJ2-7, the V gene TRBV5-6, with 13 bases lining up with TRBD2. The V segment lost 3 bases and the J segment 5 bases; nucleotides outside the gene matches: 2. The germline V gene has CDR1 SGHDT and CDR2 YYEEEE. CDR3 size: 14 residues. CDR3 DNA: TGTGCCAGCAGCTCAGGACTAGCGGGAGACGAGCAGTACTTC. Translation gives CASSSGLAGDEQYF.

The rearrangement uses TRBV19 and TRBJ2-1; D not resolved. The V gene lost 0 bases and the J gene lost 7 bases, with 7 bases spanning the gap. The CDR3 is made up of 13 amino acids. Germline values: CDR1 LNHDA, CDR2 SQIVND (reference sequence). The CDR3 is CASSIEGRNEQFF. The CDR3 region has the DNA TGTGCCAGTAGTATAGAAGGTCGGAATGAGCAGTTCTTC. Using reference TRBV19 and TRBJ2-1 for the parts outside the CDR3, the full variable domain is DGGITQSPKYLFRKEGQNVTLSCEQNLNHDAMYWYRQDPGQGLRLIYYSQIVNDFQKGDIAEGYSVSREKKESFPLTVTSAQKNPTAFYLCASSIEGRNEQFFGPGTRLTVL.

This clonotype was seen at least ten times. V usage is TRBV7-2 and J usage is TRBJ2-7, with D tentatively TRBD2 (5 bases). This CDR3 is 14 amino acids long. CDR1 and CDR2 from the germline V gene are SGHTA and FQGNSA. The V end lost 3 bases, the J end lost 0 bases, and 9 bases lay between the germline ends. CDR3 DNA: TGTGCCAGCAGCTTTTTAGGGAGCTCCTACGAGCAGTACTTC. This encodes CASSFLGSSYEQYF.

This clonotype was recorded many times. The V call is TRBV28, the J call TRBJ2-7; 7 bases agree with TRBD2. Germline values: CDR1 MDHEN, CDR2 SYDVKM. V was pared by 5 bases and J by 5 bases, with 9 bases of the junction left unmatched. This CDR3 is 14 amino acids long. CDR3 in DNA: TGTGCCAGCAGTCCGGGGACTATGTCTCACGAGCAGTACTTC. Its translation: CASSPGTMSHEQYF.

The rearrangement links TRBV11-2 to TRBJ2-1; D possibly corresponds to TRBD1 (6 bases). The V end was cut by 5 bases, the J end by 0 bases, with 11 bases between. This CDR3 region has 15 residues. The germline V gene encodes CDR1 SGHAT and CDR2 FQNNGV. The CDR3: CASSARGSSYNEQFF. In nucleotides, the CDR3 is TGTGCCAGCAGCGCCAGGGGAAGCTCCTACAATGAGCAGTTCTTC.

This clonotype has more than one count but fewer than ten. The chain uses TRBV7-9 and TRBJ2-7; 8 bases map to TRBD1. Unmatched junction bases numbered 13, after V lost 3 bases and J lost 3 bases. CDR1 SEHNR and CDR2 FQNEAQ come from the germline V gene (reference sequence). The CDR3 contains 17 residues. CDR3 in DNA: TGTGCCAGCAGCTTTCCAGGACAGGGAGATTCCTACTACGAGCAGTACTTC. Amino acid sequence: CASSFPGQGDSYYEQYF. The variable domain in full, with the rest retrieved from reference TRBV7-9 and TRBJ2-7, is DTGVSQNPRHKITKRGQNVTFRCDPISEHNRLYWYRQTLGQGPEFLTYFQNEAQLEKSRLLSDRFSAERPKGSFSTLEIQRTEQGDSAMYLCASSFPGQGDSYYEQYFGPGTRLTVT.

Worth noting for this clonotype: The CDR3 ends on some other residue instead of the conserved phenylalanine or tryptophan, so this is likely a read error. The chain employs TRBV29-1 and TRBJ2-7, with D possibly called TRBD1 or TRBD2 (5 bases each). The CDR3 is made up of 14 amino acids. CDR1 and CDR2 from the germline V gene are SQVTM and ANQGSEA. Trimming removed 7 bases from V and 1 base from J, with 17 bases in between. Here the CDR3 DNA reads TGCAGCGCAGTGTCCCGGGGACCGTCCTACGAGCAGTACCTC. Translated, it gives CSAVSRGPSYEQYL.